One sample yielded the 25 T cell receptor beta chains listed below, sequenced in a study of OX40 agonist ivuxolimab in advanced cancers. The library was generated by the immunoSEQ multiplex PCR assay. The table comes from immuneACCESS by way of TCRdb, which keeps in-frame sequences with V and J called. Part of the clones is missing from these tables; in studies checked, under half for an unresolved V gene and the rest for unknown reasons. Recorded for this sample are approximately 81,000 clones; 81% of them occurred a single time. The top ten hold roughly 4.9% of the sample. The material sequenced was CD4+ or CD8+ T cells sorted from blood, taken in a trial of the OX40 agonist ivuxolimab. The source of these receptors is an adult with an advanced solid tumor such as melanoma, head and neck, liver or kidney cancer.

This clone showed up just a few times. The V and J genes are TRBV6-4 and TRBJ2-7, with D perhaps matching TRBD2 (6 bases). This CDR3 comprises 14 residues. CDR1 and CDR2 from the germline V gene are MRHNA and SNTAGT. Trimming cost V 10 bases and J 5 bases, with 21 bases left between them. In DNA form, the CDR3 reads TGTGCCATCCCTCCGGGGGAACCGCACCACGAGCAGTACTTC. It codes for CAIPPGEPHHEQYF.

This rearrangement joins TRBV12-5 to TRBJ2-5, with no clear D. The germline V gene has CDR1 LGHNT and CDR2 FRNRAP. The CDR3 contains 11 residues. V was shortened by 5 bases and J by 7 bases, with 8 bases between the two germline ends. CDR3 sequence reads: CASGPPPTQYF. CDR3 coding DNA: TGTGCTAGTGGTCCTCCCCCGACCCAGTACTTC. Filled out from reference TRBV12-5 and TRBJ2-5, the complete variable domain reads DARVTQTPRHKVTEMGQEVTMRCQPILGHNTVFWYRQTMMQGLELLAYFRNRAPLDDSGMPKDRFSAEMPDATLATLKIQPSEPRDSAVYFCASGPPPTQYFGPGTRLLVL.

The rearrangement joins TRBV19 to TRBJ2-4; D gene ambiguous. The CDR3 covers 13 residues. Per germline, CDR1 LNHDA and CDR2 SQIVND (reference sequence). V was trimmed by 5 bases and J by 10 bases, leaving 15 bases between them. CDR3 sequence: CASSLADPRIQYF. The CDR3 bases are TGTGCCAGTAGTCTGGCGGACCCGAGAATTCAGTACTTC.

This chain connects TRBV5-6 to TRBJ1-4; D possibly corresponds to TRBD1 (6 bases). From germline, CDR1 is SGHDT and CDR2 YYEEEE. With 4 bases removed from V and 8 bases from J, the gap between germline ends came to 15 bases. The CDR3 loop spans 14 amino acids. Here the CDR3 DNA reads TGTGCCAGCAGCCACAGGGAGGGGGGGGAAAAACTGTTTTTT. This gives the protein CASSHREGGEKLFF.

For this clone: Other DNA sequences in this sample translate to the same CDR3. The rearrangement links TRBV7-2 to TRBJ1-2; the D gene is possibly TRBD1 (5 bases). V shed 1 base and J shed 2 bases, with 8 bases lying between them. Germline V gene data show CDR1 as SGHTA and CDR2 as FQGNSA. The CDR3 spans 14 residues. This chain's CDR3 is CASSLGRGNYGYTF. In nucleotides, the CDR3 is TGTGCCAGCAGCTTAGGTAGGGGCAACTATGGCTACACCTTC.

V usage is TRBV5-1 and J usage is TRBJ2-5, with D possibly matching TRBD1 (5 bases). Germline CDR1 and CDR2: SGHRS and YFSETQ. This CDR3 has 14 amino acids. Between the trimmed V and J ends, which lost 0 bases and 4 bases, there was a span of 10 bases. The CDR3 sequence: CASSLGQSGETQYF. The CDR3 DNA follows: TGCGCCAGCAGCTTGGGACAGTCTGGAGAGACCCAGTACTTC. The entire variable domain, with the rest obtained from reference TRBV5-1 and TRBJ2-5, is as follows: KAGVTQTPRYLIKTRGQQVTLSCSPISGHRSVSWYQQTPGQGLQFLFEYFSETQRNKGNFPGRFSGRQFSNSRSEMNVSTLELGDSALYLCASSLGQSGETQYFGPGTRLLVL.

This rearrangement joins TRBV25-1 to TRBJ1-2; the D is unclear. The length of the CDR3 is 15 residues. Trimming removed 0 bases at V and 3 bases at J, with 11 bases between. Germline V lookup: CDR1 MGHDK, CDR2 SYGVNS. This CDR3 reads CASSEYGSADYGYTF. CDR3 sequence (DNA): TGTGCCAGCAGTGAATATGGCTCCGCCGACTATGGCTACACCTTC.

The chain combines TRBV28 with TRBJ2-2; TRBD2 matches at 8 bases. The CDR3 runs to 16 residues. The V gene end was trimmed by 2 bases and the J gene end by 4 bases; junction bases not matched to a gene: 6. CDR1 MDHEN and CDR2 SYDVKM come from the germline V gene. This CDR3 reads CASSLGLAGFTGELFF. CDR3 bases: TGTGCCAGCAGTTTAGGTCTAGCGGGTTTCACCGGGGAGCTGTTTTTT. The full variable domain, with the rest looked up from reference TRBV28 and TRBJ2-2, is DVKVTQSSRYLVKRTGEKVFLECVQDMDHENMFWYRQDPGLGLRLIYFSYDVKMKEKGDIPEGYSVSREKKERFSLILESASTNQTSMYLCASSLGLAGFTGELFFGEGSRLTVL.

J is TRBJ2-7 and V is TRBV2; the D is unclear. V shed 5 bases and J shed 7 bases, with 9 bases lying between them. This CDR3 comprises 11 residues. In germline, CDR1 is SNHLY, CDR2 FYNNEI. The CDR3 nucleotides read TGTGCCAGCAGTTATGACGGAGAGCAGTACTTC. Translation: CASSYDGEQYF.

V gene TRBV7-2 combines with J gene TRBJ2-2; 10 nucleotides line up with TRBD1. Germline assignment: CDR1 SGHTA and CDR2 FQGNSA. With V trimmed by 5 bases and J by 7 bases, 7 bases remained unmatched. The CDR3 is 15 amino acids. CDR3 coding DNA: TGTGCCAGCAGCCAGGGACAGGGGACCGACGGGGAGCTGTTTTTT. It specifies CASSQGQGTDGELFF.

The rearrangement uses TRBV5-6 and TRBJ2-7; the match to TRBD1 covers 9 bases. Trimming at V came to 0 bases and at J to 3 bases, leaving 4 bases not matched to a gene. The CDR3 is made up of 15 amino acids. The germline V gene has CDR1 SGHDT and CDR2 YYEEEE. In DNA, the CDR3 is TGTGCCAGCAGCTTGGGGGACAGGGAGGTCTACGAGCAGTACTTC. This translates into CASSLGDREVYEQYF.

The chain links TRBV6-6 to TRBJ1-1; tentative D call: TRBD1 (6 bases). The germline V and J ends were trimmed by 6 bases and 2 bases, with 10 bases remaining between them. Germline loops: CDR1 MNHNY, CDR2 SVGAGI (reference sequence). This CDR3 has 13 residues. The CDR3 sequence: CASRQDSNTEAFF. The CDR3 nucleotides read TGTGCCAGCAGGCAGGACAGCAACACTGAAGCTTTCTTT.

The rearrangement joins TRBV19 to TRBJ2-5, with TRBD1 identical over 10 bases. The V gene's germline CDR1 is LNHDA and CDR2 SQIVND (reference sequence). This CDR3 comprises 16 residues. V lost 1 base, J lost 5 bases, and 7 bases stayed unmatched. The CDR3 is CASSIGTGGSRETQYF. The CDR3 nucleotides are TGTGCCAGTAGTATAGGGACAGGGGGGTCTCGGGAGACCCAGTACTTC.

The rearrangement links TRBV7-8 to TRBJ2-7; 7 nucleotides align to TRBD2. With 5 bases clipped from V and 4 bases from J, the junction kept 11 bases outside the gene matches. This CDR3 comprises 15 residues. CDR1 SGHVS and CDR2 FQNEAQ come from the germline V gene. The CDR3: CASSPNSGGGYEQYF. As DNA, the CDR3 is TGTGCCAGCAGCCCAAACTCGGGGGGAGGATACGAGCAGTACTTC.

This clone was observed a few times. CDR3 nucleotides: TGTGCCAGCAGCCAGGGGACTAGCGGGAGTCGGAGCACAGATACGCAGTATTTT. Its protein is CASSQGTSGSRSTDTQYF. The rearrangement uses TRBV7-9 and TRBJ2-3, with 14 nucleotides matching TRBD2. The CDR3 consists of 18 residues. Per germline, CDR1 SEHNR and CDR2 FQNEAQ (reference sequence). V was clipped by 5 bases and J by 0 bases; unmatched bases: 7.

This clone has only a few counts. The J gene is TRBJ1-1, the V gene TRBV30, with 9 bases identical to TRBD1. Germline V lookup: CDR1 GTSNPN, CDR2 SVGIG (reference sequence). The CDR3 sequence is 13 residues long. V gave up 0 bases and J gave up 5 bases; unmatched junction bases: 1. CDR3 residues: CAWSVDRGTEAFF. The CDR3 coding sequence is TGTGCCTGGAGTGTGGACAGGGGTACTGAAGCTTTCTTT. The whole variable domain, remainder taken from reference TRBV30 and TRBJ1-1, is SQTIHQWPATLVQPVGSPLSLECTVEGTSNPNLYWYRQAAGRGLQLLFYSVGIGQISSEVPQNLSASRPQDRQFILSSKKLLLSDSGFYLCAWSVDRGTEAFFGQGTRLTVV.

This clone was recorded once. The chain uses TRBV5-4 and TRBJ2-5, with 9 nucleotides matching TRBD1. This CDR3 is built from 15 residues. Germline lookup yields CDR1 SGHNT and CDR2 YYREEE (reference sequence). With V trimmed by 0 bases and J by 2 bases, 2 bases remained unmatched. In nucleotides, the CDR3 is TGTGCCAGCAGCTTGGTTGGACAGGGGCAAGAGACCCAGTACTTC. Translation gives CASSLVGQGQETQYF.

V gene TRBV11-2 combines with J gene TRBJ2-3; the D is unclear. Trimming removed 5 bases from V and 2 bases from J, with 8 bases in between. CDR3 size: 13 residues. Germline lookup yields CDR1 SGHAT and CDR2 FQNNGV. CDR3 sequence: CASSPENTDTQYF. In DNA, the CDR3 is TGTGCCAGCAGCCCGGAGAACACAGATACGCAGTATTTT.

V gene TRBV18 combines with J gene TRBJ2-7; D could derive from TRBD1 or TRBD2 (6 bases each). The CDR3 runs to 14 residues. V gave up 3 bases and J gave up 7 bases, with 16 bases separating them. Germline CDR1 reads KGHSH; CDR2 reads LQKENI. In nucleotides, the CDR3 is TGTGCCAGCTCACCCTCGATGGGGGGCAGTGAGCAGTACTTC. Protein: CASSPSMGGSEQYF.

The genes are TRBV6-5 and TRBJ1-6; D may be TRBD1 (5 bases). Trimming pared 7 bases from V and 5 bases from J, leaving 15 bases between. The germline CDR1 and CDR2 sequences are MNHEY and SVGAGI. This CDR3 has 15 amino acids. CDR3 sequence (DNA): TGTGCCAGCAACCCCGGGGGGTTGGATAATTCACCCCTCCACTTT. Protein product: CASNPGGLDNSPLHF.

V is TRBV10-3 and J is TRBJ1-5, with TRBD1 matching 7 bases. The germline gives CDR1 ENHRY, CDR2 SYGVKD. The CDR3 is made up of 15 amino acids. Trimming at V came to 0 bases and at J to 7 bases, leaving 6 bases not matched to a gene. CDR3: CAISESGGGGQPQHF. The CDR3 DNA reads as TGTGCCATCAGTGAGTCAGGGGGCGGTGGCCAGCCCCAGCATTTT.

The rearrangement uses TRBV7-7 and TRBJ2-3; no clear D. The germline V gene encodes CDR1 SSHAT and CDR2 FNYEAQ (reference sequence). This CDR3 is built from 14 residues. V shed 0 bases and J shed 2 bases, with 6 bases lying between them. The CDR3 coding sequence is TGTGCCAGCAGCTTAGCTGCTACCACAGATACGCAGTATTTT. Translating it yields CASSLAATTDTQYF.

This clone was seen a single time. The rearrangement joins TRBV7-7 to TRBJ2-2; TRBD1 agrees at 11 bases. CDR3 length: 16 residues. Germline CDR1 and CDR2: SSHAT and FNYEAQ (reference sequence). V lost 5 bases, J lost 3 bases, and 5 bases stayed unmatched. The CDR3 protein is CASSVGQGDHTGELFF. As DNA, the CDR3 is TGTGCCAGCAGCGTGGGACAGGGGGATCACACCGGGGAGCTGTTTTTT.

The chain combines TRBV11-3 with TRBJ2-2; unclear D gene. Trimming stripped 2 bases from V and 3 bases from J, with 7 bases between. There are 14 residues in the CDR3. In germline, CDR1 is SGHNT, CDR2 YENEEA. In DNA form, the CDR3 reads TGTGCCAGCAGCTTAAAGACGCACACCGGGGAGCTGTTTTTT. It is translated as CASSLKTHTGELFF.

The chain links TRBV11-2 to TRBJ2-7, with D unresolved. Deletions cut 3 bases from V and 3 bases from J, with 9 bases between. Germline V gene sequence: CDR1 SGHAT, CDR2 FQNNGV. There are 13 residues in the CDR3. For the CDR3, the DNA is TGTGCCAGCAGCTTTGCGTCGGACTACGAGCAGTACTTC. Translation: CASSFASDYEQYF.